Reported below is one TCR beta chain. No antigen is known for it. This record belongs to a study of cytomegalovirus exposure and HLA in healthy donors. Findings and caveats of the study: Across HLA loci, a later analysis found differing TCR association rates, with DRB1 most and HLA-C fewest. As confirmed in vitro, a few CMV-associated chains were specific for CMV antigens. In the analysis, some V segments, TRBV6-2 and TRBV6-3 included, were excluded as indistinguishable.

Per the germline V gene, CDR1 is LNHDA and CDR2 is SQIVND (reference sequence). CDR3 length equals 16 residues. The junction had 7 bases not matched to a gene; V was cut back by 7 bases and J by 0 bases. The primer mix had 60 Vbeta and 13 Jbeta primers. Data came from immunoSEQ multiplex PCR; TCRdb stores just in-frame clones and leaves some out. The table lists tens of thousands of clones. The TCR sequence derives from a man aged 35 to 55 in good health and CMV-seronegative. The rearrangement joins TRBV19 to TRBJ1-5; 9 nucleotides agree with TRBD1. The sample taken for sequencing was PBMCs. The CDR3 loop is CASTPGTGNSNQPQHF. The DNA for the CDR3 is TGTGCCAGTACCCCCGGGACAGGGAATAGCAATCAGCCCCAGCATTTT.